Each of the 3 T cell receptor beta chains below was sequenced from the same sample in a study of blood T cell repertoires in COVID-19. Profiling relied on immunoSEQ multiplex PCR, and the TCRdb table lists in-frame clones only, not all of them. The table lists 120,000 to 150,000 clones, about 88% of them singletons. Sequencing input: peripheral blood. These receptors came from a human donor with COVID-19, enrolled during active disease. The donor label of this sample is uncertain.

The chain couples TRBV24-1 to TRBJ1-2; 8 nucleotides align to TRBD1. CDR1 and CDR2 (germline): KGHDR, SFDVKD. The CDR3 contains 16 residues. V shed 4 bases, J shed 4 bases, and the junction held 10 bases outside the gene matches. This chain's CDR3 is CATSDPTTGDFYGYTF. CDR3 in DNA: TGTGCCACCAGTGACCCTACGACAGGGGACTTCTATGGCTACACCTTC.

J is TRBJ2-1 and V is TRBV20-1; D gene unclear. This CDR3 has 11 amino acids. Trimming left V 4 bases short and J 3 bases short, with 4 bases between. In germline, CDR1 is DFQATT, CDR2 SNEGSKA (reference sequence). The CDR3 nucleotides read TGCAGTGCTACGGTCTACAATGAGCAGTTCTTC. Translating it yields CSATVYNEQFF.

The rearrangement links TRBV6-4 to TRBJ1-6, with D maybe TRBD1 (6 bases). Germline V gene data show CDR1 as MRHNA and CDR2 as SNTAGT. The ends were cut back, 6 bases at V and 10 bases at J, with 13 bases in the middle. The length of the CDR3 is 13 residues. The CDR3 sequence is CASSRDISSPLHF. CDR3 DNA sequence: TGTGCCAGCAGCCGGGACATATCATCACCCCTCCACTTT.